This T cell receptor (beta chain) was profiled in a study of cytomegalovirus exposure and HLA in healthy donors. Trimming removed 6 bases from V and 2 bases from J; junction bases left unmatched: 2. Germline V lookup: CDR1 MDHEN, CDR2 SYDVKM. The CDR3 loop spans 14 amino acids. PCR primers comprised 60 Vbeta and 13 Jbeta primers. Here immunoSEQ multiplex PCR was the method, and the copy in TCRdb shows in-frame clones only, minus some. Of about 130,000 clones in the sample, 76% were seen once. On this clone: Other DNA sequences in this sample translate to the same CDR3.

The sequenced sample was PBMCs. This sequence joins TRBV28 and TRBJ1-5; 9 bases are a match to TRBD1. This receptor was identified in a man aged 35 to 55 in good health and CMV-seronegative. This chain's CDR3 is CASSWTGGNQPQHF. CDR3 coding DNA: TGTGCCAGCAGCTGGACAGGGGGCAATCAGCCCCAGCATTTT.